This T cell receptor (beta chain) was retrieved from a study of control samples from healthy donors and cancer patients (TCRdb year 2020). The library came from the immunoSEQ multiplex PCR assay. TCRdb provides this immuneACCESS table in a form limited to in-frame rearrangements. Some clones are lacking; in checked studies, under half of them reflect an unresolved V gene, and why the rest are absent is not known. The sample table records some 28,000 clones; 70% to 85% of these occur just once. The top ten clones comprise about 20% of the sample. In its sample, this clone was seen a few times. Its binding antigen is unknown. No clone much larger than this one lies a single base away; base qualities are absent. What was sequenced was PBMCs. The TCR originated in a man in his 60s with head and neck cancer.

The CDR3 has the sequence CASSQGLDYGYTF. The DNA reads TGTGCCAGCAGCCAGGGGTTGGACTATGGCTACACCTTC. This sequence uses TRBV4-2 and TRBJ1-2, with the D gene too uncertain to name. V is clipped by 3 bases and J by 3 bases, and the sequence between their germline boundaries is 8 bases long. From the germline V gene, CDR1 is LGHNA and CDR2 is YNFKEQ. From cysteine to phenylalanine, the CDR3 is 13 amino acids long. Only CDR3 DNA is held: 39 bases, read in frame from base 1.